This TCR beta chain was recovered during a study of identifying expanded T cells in peripheral blood. Study results and limitations: Two-week clone count variance significantly increased as total template count grew.

V was clipped by 1 base and J by 4 bases; unmatched bases: 7. There are 15 residues in the CDR3. Germline V gives CDR1 SGHNT, CDR2 YENEEA. No infections or other immune events were documented during collection. This clone was seen only once. Its antigen is unidentified. Measured with immunoSEQ multiplex PCR; TCRdb has only the in-frame clones, and not every one. The sample holds 95,000 to 150,000 clones, approximately 84% seen once. The sequencing sample was made of blood. This chain joins TRBV11-3 and TRBJ2-7; the match to TRBD1 covers 7 bases. The TCR was taken from a person between 18 and 69 years old in good health. The CDR3 DNA reads as TGTGCCAGCAGCTTAGGGGGACAGTCTGGATACGAGCAGTACTTC. Amino acids: CASSLGGQSGYEQYF.